Listed here are 27 T cell receptor beta chains from one sample, sequenced in a study of STAT3 mutations in large granular lymphocyte leukemia. Whole-study findings and limits: At least one immunodominant TCR beta clonotype appeared in every T-cell large granular lymphocyte leukemia patient.

These TCRs' antigens remain unknown. This table comes from immunoSEQ multiplex PCR, and its TCRdb copy is limited to in-frame clones, with some not included. The data hold about 5,000 clones, with about 45% observed a single time. The sequenced material came from peripheral blood mononuclear cells. These receptors all come from a woman aged 70-85 years with T-cell large granular lymphocyte leukemia. Some clones in this sample may be carry-over from other donors' samples.

The V gene is TRBV18, the J gene TRBJ1-2; 8 nucleotides line up with TRBD1. This CDR3 has 12 residues. Trimming took 4 bases from V and 6 from J; bases not matched to a gene: 1. Germline CDR1 reads KGHSH; CDR2 reads LQKENI. The CDR3 coding sequence is TGTGCCAGCTCACTGACAGGGGATGGCTACACCTTC. It yields the protein CASSLTGDGYTF.

This clone came up a few times. V usage is TRBV10-2 and J usage is TRBJ1-2; D gene ambiguous. CDR1 is WSHSY, CDR2 SAAADI, per germline. The CDR3 is made up of 15 amino acids. The V and J ends lost 0 bases and 5 bases respectively, with 13 bases between them. This chain's CDR3 is CASSESSGSGYGYTF. The CDR3, as DNA: TGCGCCAGCAGTGAGTCGTCCGGCAGTGGATATGGCTACACCTTC.

The chain employs TRBV30 and TRBJ2-7, with TRBD2 matching over 8 bases. The germline V gene encodes CDR1 GTSNPN and CDR2 SVGIG (reference sequence). This CDR3 region has 15 residues. J lost 5 bases, V lost 1 base, and 10 bases had no gene match. The CDR3 coding sequence is TGTGCCTGGAGTGGTAGCGGGGTCCGGCGCAACGAGCAGTACTTC. This codes for CAWSGSGVRRNEQYF.

This clone was found a few times. The chain recombines TRBV4-3 with TRBJ2-7; tentative D call: TRBD1 (6 bases). Trimming removed 4 bases at V and 1 base at J, with 14 bases between. This CDR3 is built from 15 residues. The V gene's germline CDR1 is LGHNA and CDR2 YSLEER. For the CDR3, the DNA is TGCGCCAGCAGCCGAGAGCTGACAGGATCCTACGAGCAGTACTTC. It encodes CASSRELTGSYEQYF.

The CDR3 DNA reads TGTGCCAGCAGCCCAGGCCTGAGCTCCTACGAGCAGTACTTC. Its protein is CASSPGLSSYEQYF. The rearrangement uses TRBV5-4 and TRBJ2-7; no clear D. Germline assignment: CDR1 SGHNT and CDR2 YYREEE (reference sequence). The CDR3 is made up of 14 amino acids. The ends were cut back, 4 bases at V and 0 bases at J, with 11 bases in the middle.

The chain combines TRBV6-6 with TRBJ1-1; D unresolved. Per germline, CDR1 MNHNY and CDR2 SVGAGI (reference sequence). CDR3 length: 14 residues. The V gene lost 2 bases and the J gene lost 4 bases, with 11 bases spanning the gap. The DNA for the CDR3 is TGTGCCAGCAGTTACGGCGGGGAGGGCACTGAAGCTTTCTTT. Encoded protein: CASSYGGEGTEAFF.

This clone was found a few times. The J gene is TRBJ2-7, the V gene TRBV30; D is possibly TRBD1 (6 bases). Germline CDR1 is GTSNPN and CDR2 is SVGIG (reference sequence). The V end lost 4 bases, the J end lost 2 bases, and 15 bases lay between the germline ends. The CDR3 is 14 residues long. CDR3 nucleotides: TGTGCCTGGATCGCCGGGACACTCACCTACGAGCAGTACTTC. Translating gives CAWIAGTLTYEQYF.

Only a few counts were recorded for this clone. The genes are TRBV5-1 and TRBJ2-7, with D possibly being TRBD2 (5 bases). With 0 bases removed from V and 3 bases from J, the gap between germline ends came to 10 bases. Germline V gene lookup returns CDR1 SGHRS and CDR2 YFSETQ. This CDR3 is built from 14 residues. This chain's CDR3 is CASSLGGRDYEQYF. DNA of the CDR3: TGCGCCAGCAGCTTGGGTGGGAGAGACTACGAGCAGTACTTC.

V is TRBV5-4 and J is TRBJ2-3; 9 bases fit TRBD2. V shed 4 bases and J 2 bases; nucleotides not matched to a gene: 2. There are 14 residues in the CDR3. Germline V gene data show CDR1 as SGHNT and CDR2 as YYREEE (reference sequence). For the CDR3, the DNA is TGTGCCAGCAGCCGCGGGGGGGACACAGATACGCAGTATTTT. This encodes CASSRGGDTDTQYF.

V gene TRBV5-1 combines with J gene TRBJ2-5; 8 bases are a match to TRBD2. CDR1 and CDR2 (germline): SGHRS, YFSETQ. The CDR3 has 15 amino acids. Trimming took 0 bases from V and 2 from J; bases not matched to a gene: 3. The CDR3 region is CASSLDGREQETQYF. The CDR3 region has the DNA TGCGCCAGCAGCTTGGACGGGAGGGAACAAGAGACCCAGTACTTC.

In DNA form, the CDR3 reads TGTGCCAGCAGCTGGGACACCCCCCAGAAGGCTTTCTTT. It translates to CASSWDTPQKAFF. The chain has TRBV6-9 and TRBJ1-1, with D perhaps TRBD1 (6 bases). The CDR3 sequence is 13 residues long. V was cut by 6 bases and J by 11 bases, with 19 bases left in between. Per the germline V gene, CDR1 is MNHGY and CDR2 is SVAAGI.

With regard to this clone: A read error may produce the germline difference seen at one junction end. V usage is TRBV7-7 and J usage is TRBJ2-1; 12 bases fit TRBD2. Looked up from germline, CDR1 is SSHAT and CDR2 is FNYEAQ (reference sequence). The length of the CDR3 is 15 residues. This CDR3 is CASSLAGGPTDEQFF. The CDR3, as DNA: TGTGCTAGCAGCCTAGCGGGAGGGCCTACGGATGAGCAGTTCTTC.

V usage is TRBV7-9 and J usage is TRBJ1-5; 7 bases fit TRBD1. The V and J ends lost 5 bases and 5 bases, in that order; junction bases with no gene match: 3. Germline V gene lookup returns CDR1 SEHNR and CDR2 FQNEAQ (reference sequence). The CDR3 is 13 residues long. The CDR3 DNA follows: TGTGCCAGCAGCAGGGGGCGGTATCAGCCCCAGCATTTT. It specifies CASSRGRYQPQHF.

The V and J genes are TRBV18 and TRBJ1-2; 8 bases line up with TRBD1. Germline V CDR1 and CDR2: KGHSH, LQKENI. Trimming cost V 4 bases and J 7 bases; bases outside gene matches: 8. The CDR3 runs 14 residues. CDR3 coding DNA: TGTGCCAGCTCACGAGACAGGGGCGCGCGTGGCTACACCTTC. Translated, it gives CASSRDRGARGYTF. Combining the CDR3 with reference TRBV18 and TRBJ1-2 gives the whole variable domain NAGVMQNPRHLVRRRGQEARLRCSPMKGHSHVYWYRQLPEEGLKFMVYLQKENIIDESGMPKERFSAEFPKEGPSILRIQQVVRGDSAAYFCASSRDRGARGYTFGSGTRLTVV.

J is TRBJ2-7 and V is TRBV15; 7 bases are shared with TRBD1. Trimming took 5 bases from V and 3 from J; bases not matched to a gene: 4. CDR3 length: 13 residues. Germline values: CDR1 LNHNV, CDR2 YYDKDF (reference sequence). This chain's CDR3 is CATSYGTDYEQYF. The CDR3 DNA reads TGTGCCACCAGCTATGGGACAGACTACGAGCAGTACTTC.

This clone is termed medium-sized (0.01 to 0.1%). The V call is TRBV19, the J call TRBJ1-1; D might be TRBD1 (5 bases). CDR1 LNHDA and CDR2 SQIVND come from the germline V gene (reference sequence). CDR3 length: 13 residues. Trimming took off 4 bases at V and 5 bases at J, with 11 bases between the two ends. The CDR3 coding sequence is TGTGCCAGTAGTAGGGAGGGGAGGACTGAAGCTTTCTTT. It yields the protein CASSREGRTEAFF. Filled out from reference TRBV19 and TRBJ1-1, the complete variable domain reads DGGITQSPKYLFRKEGQNVTLSCEQNLNHDAMYWYRQDPGQGLRLIYYSQIVNDFQKGDIAEGYSVSREKKESFPLTVTSAQKNPTAFYLCASSREGRTEAFFGQGTRLTVV.

The chain uses TRBV29-1 and TRBJ1-1; 9 bases agree with TRBD1. Trimming took 7 bases from V and 7 from J; bases not matched to a gene: 7. This CDR3 contains 12 residues. Per the germline V gene, CDR1 is SQVTM and CDR2 is ANQGSEA. Here the CDR3 DNA reads TGCAGCGGAAACAGGGGGCAAGGTGAAGCTTTCTTT. Translation: CSGNRGQGEAFF.

This clone was recorded a few times. This sequence joins TRBV30 and TRBJ2-5, with D uncertain. The CDR3 has 13 residues. The germline CDR1 and CDR2 sequences are GTSNPN and SVGIG (reference sequence). The V end lost 4 bases, the J end lost 0 bases, and 9 bases lay between the germline ends. The CDR3 reads CAWTRQNQETQYF. CDR3 DNA sequence: TGTGCCTGGACCAGGCAGAACCAAGAGACCCAGTACTTC.

The genes are TRBV30 and TRBJ2-7; 10 bases are a match to TRBD1. V lost 4 bases to trimming and J lost 5 bases; unmatched junction nucleotides: 5. Germline lookup yields CDR1 GTSNPN and CDR2 SVGIG (reference sequence). The CDR3 is 13 amino acids. This CDR3 is CAWMGQGLHEQYF. The CDR3 DNA reads as TGTGCCTGGATGGGACAGGGGTTGCACGAGCAGTACTTC.

This clone has just a few counts. The chain is built from TRBV2 and TRBJ1-2; 7 bases match TRBD1. CDR3 length equals 15 residues. Germline V CDR1 and CDR2: SNHLY, FYNNEI. Trimming removed 3 bases from V and 0 bases from J; junction bases left unmatched: 4. The CDR3 sequence is CASSETGIANYGYTF. The CDR3 coding sequence is TGTGCCAGCAGTGAGACAGGGATAGCTAACTATGGCTACACCTTC.

V and J are TRBV7-9 and TRBJ1-5; perhaps TRBD1 as D (6 bases). CDR1 is SEHNR and CDR2 is FQNEAQ in the germline V gene (reference sequence). This CDR3 has 12 residues. V lost 0 bases and J lost 9, with 6 bases in between. CDR3 DNA sequence: TGTGCCAGCAGCTTAGCCAGGGGGCCCCAGCATTTT. This gives the protein CASSLARGPQHF.

The rearrangement uses TRBV6-5 and TRBJ2-7, with unresolved D. The V and J ends lost 5 bases and 5 bases respectively, with 7 bases between them. The length of the CDR3 is 11 residues. In germline, CDR1 is MNHEY, CDR2 SVGAGI. The CDR3 DNA sequence: TGTGCCAGCAGTACCTACCACGAGCAGTACTTC. Protein: CASSTYHEQYF.

V and J are TRBV7-9 and TRBJ1-1; the D is unclear. V gave up 9 bases and J gave up 2 bases, with 13 bases separating them. Germline-derived CDR1 and CDR2 are SEHNR and FQNEAQ (reference sequence). The CDR3 is 13 residues long. Here the CDR3 DNA reads TGTGCCAGTCAGGTTGGGATTAACACTGAAGCTTTCTTT. The encoded protein is CASQVGINTEAFF.

This chain uses TRBV30 with TRBJ2-1, with 8 bases aligning to TRBD2. The CDR3 runs to 16 residues. The germline gives CDR1 GTSNPN, CDR2 SVGIG (reference sequence). Trimming removed 3 bases from V and 6 bases from J; junction bases left unmatched: 13. Here the CDR3 reads CAWSPLGGRSGNEQFF. The CDR3 DNA follows: TGTGCCTGGAGCCCCCTTGGCGGGAGGTCAGGCAATGAGCAGTTCTTC.

This clone was recorded only once. The chain has TRBV7-9 and TRBJ1-1; TRBD1 matches at 8 bases. This CDR3 is 16 amino acids long. CDR1 SEHNR and CDR2 FQNEAQ come from the germline V gene (reference sequence). J was trimmed by 5 bases and V by 5 bases; bases with no gene match: 13. DNA for the CDR3: TGTGCCAGCAGCCCAAACCGACAGGGGAGGGGGACTGAAGCTTTCTTT. It encodes CASSPNRQGRGTEAFF.

The gene calls are TRBV5-4 and TRBJ1-2; 8 bases line up with TRBD1. CDR3 length equals 14 residues. Losses at the gene ends were 3 bases for V and 4 bases for J; bases not matched to a gene: 5. Germline-derived CDR1 and CDR2 are SGHNT and YYREEE (reference sequence). CDR3 residues: CASSSPGQAYGYTF. CDR3 DNA sequence: TGTGCCAGCAGCTCCCCGGGACAGGCCTATGGCTACACCTTC.

This clone occurred a few times. V usage is TRBV5-4 and J usage is TRBJ1-2; 9 bases fit TRBD1. J was trimmed by 8 bases and V by 4 bases; bases with no gene match: 9. In germline, CDR1 is SGHNT, CDR2 YYREEE (reference sequence). This CDR3 comprises 14 residues. The CDR3 here is CASSVDRGKIGYTF. In DNA form, the CDR3 reads TGTGCCAGCAGCGTGGACAGGGGAAAGATAGGCTACACCTTC.